The 15 T cell receptor beta chains in this list originate from one sample, sequenced in a study of cytomegalovirus exposure and HLA in healthy donors. The PCR contained 60 Vbeta and 13 Jbeta primers. TCRdb's copy holds only in-frame clones and misses some; the assay was immunoSEQ multiplex PCR. The sample consists of some 130,000 clones, roughly 79% of them appearing once. The material sequenced was PBMCs. The receptors stem from a woman under 30 in good health and CMV-seronegative.

The chain combines TRBV14 with TRBJ1-1; 8 bases align to TRBD1. J was trimmed by 7 bases and V by 4 bases; bases with no gene match: 14. The V gene's germline CDR1 is SGHDN and CDR2 FVKESK. The CDR3 is 16 amino acids. The CDR3 spells CASSRLPGGVGLEAFF. The CDR3 DNA sequence: TGTGCCAGCAGCCGATTACCAGGGGGCGTAGGGCTTGAAGCTTTCTTT.

This clone was counted a single time. This chain connects TRBV18 to TRBJ1-5; D may be TRBD1 (5 bases). Germline values: CDR1 KGHSH, CDR2 LQKENI. V lost 5 bases, J lost 4 bases, and 12 bases lay in between. CDR3 length equals 14 residues. CDR3 DNA: TGTGCCAGCTCATCCCCGGGGGGAAATCAGCCCCAGCATTTT. Its translation is CASSSPGGNQPQHF.

The rearrangement links TRBV19 to TRBJ2-1; tentative D call: TRBD1 (5 bases). Germline CDR1 is LNHDA and CDR2 is SQIVND (reference sequence). CDR3 length: 16 residues. The V end lost 4 bases, the J end lost 2 bases, and 15 bases lay between the germline ends. In DNA, the CDR3 is TGTGCCAGTAGTACCATCCCCGCAGGGACCTACAATGAGCAGTTCTTC. It is translated as CASSTIPAGTYNEQFF. The full variable domain, with the rest looked up from reference TRBV19 and TRBJ2-1, is DGGITQSPKYLFRKEGQNVTLSCEQNLNHDAMYWYRQDPGQGLRLIYYSQIVNDFQKGDIAEGYSVSREKKESFPLTVTSAQKNPTAFYLCASSTIPAGTYNEQFFGPGTRLTVL.

Points on this clone: One end of the junction does not line up with germline, which may come from a read error. This sequence joins TRBV18 and TRBJ1-1; TRBD1 aligns across 8 bases. Germline lookup yields CDR1 KGHSH and CDR2 LQKENI. This CDR3 is 14 amino acids long. CDR3 sequence: CASSPPITGGAWVF. In DNA form, the CDR3 reads TGTGCCAGCTCACCACCGATAACAGGGGGGGCTTGGGTCTTT.

V is TRBV6-6 and J is TRBJ1-1, with TRBD1 as a possible D gene (5 bases). The CDR3 contains 14 residues. Germline-derived CDR1 and CDR2 are MNHNY and SVGAGI (reference sequence). V was trimmed by 7 bases and J by 0 bases, leaving 12 bases between them. CDR3 in DNA: TGTGCCAGCACCAGGGCGGCCATGAACACTGAAGCTTTCTTT. Translated, it gives CASTRAAMNTEAFF.

V usage is TRBV11-2 and J usage is TRBJ2-6; D remains ambiguous. This CDR3 has 12 residues. Per germline, CDR1 SGHAT and CDR2 FQNNGV. V was clipped by 8 bases and J by 2 bases, with 4 bases between them. In nucleotides, the CDR3 is TGTGCCAGCGGGCCTGGGGCCAACGTCCTGACTTTC. Translated, it gives CASGPGANVLTF.

The chain recombines TRBV30 with TRBJ1-1; 7 bases fit TRBD1. Germline-derived CDR1 and CDR2 are GTSNPN and SVGIG (reference sequence). This CDR3 is 12 amino acids long. Here the CDR3 reads CAGKQGPTEAFF. CDR3 DNA: TGTGCTGGAAAACAGGGGCCCACTGAAGCTTTCTTT.

The table lists this clone with a few counts. The V call is TRBV29-1, the J call TRBJ2-7; 8 bases fit TRBD2. The CDR3 sequence is 13 residues long. CDR1 and CDR2 from the germline V gene are SQVTM and ANQGSEA. Trimming cost V 5 bases and J 6 bases; bases outside gene matches: 9. CDR3 region: CSVRLQRESEQYF. CDR3 in DNA: TGCAGCGTTAGACTTCAGCGGGAGTCCGAGCAGTACTTC.

The chain has TRBV5-1 and TRBJ2-1, with TRBD2 matching 12 bases. Trimming removed 6 bases from V and 7 bases from J; junction bases left unmatched: 8. CDR1 and CDR2 from the germline V gene are SGHRS and YFSETQ. This CDR3 has 15 amino acids. The DNA of the CDR3 is TGCGCCAGCATCCTACTAGCGGGAGGTACGAATGAGCAGTTCTTC. Its protein is CASILLAGGTNEQFF. The full variable domain, completed using reference TRBV5-1 and TRBJ2-1, is KAGVTQTPRYLIKTRGQQVTLSCSPISGHRSVSWYQQTPGQGLQFLFEYFSETQRNKGNFPGRFSGRQFSNSRSEMNVSTLELGDSALYLCASILLAGGTNEQFFGPGTRLTVL.

This chain joins TRBV4-1 and TRBJ2-1; tentative D call: TRBD2 (5 bases). The CDR3 consists of 16 residues. The germline V and J ends were trimmed by 4 bases and 0 bases, with 13 bases remaining between them. In germline, CDR1 is MGHRA, CDR2 YSYEKL. CDR3 sequence (DNA): TGCGCCAGCAGCCTTAGCGCTCTAAGCTCCTACAATGAGCAGTTCTTC. It yields the protein CASSLSALSSYNEQFF.

The J gene is TRBJ2-7, the V gene TRBV7-2, with D possibly matching TRBD2 (5 bases). The germline V gene encodes CDR1 SGHTA and CDR2 FQGNSA. This CDR3 has 18 residues. Trimming cost V 1 base and J 6 bases, with 25 bases left between them. The CDR3 is CASSLERIGELEVREQYF. The CDR3 DNA follows: TGTGCCAGCAGCTTAGAAAGGATCGGAGAACTAGAGGTGCGCGAGCAGTACTTC.

The chain recombines TRBV5-4 with TRBJ2-7, with TRBD2 matching 8 bases. The germline CDR1 and CDR2 sequences are SGHNT and YYREEE (reference sequence). This CDR3 contains 15 residues. With V trimmed by 1 base and J by 2 bases, 5 bases remained unmatched. CDR3 nucleotides: TGTGCCAGCAGCTTGTCCGGGGGGGCAGCCTACGAGCAGTACTTC. Its protein product is CASSLSGGAAYEQYF.

This clone was seen a few times. The V gene is TRBV6-1, the J gene TRBJ2-1; D might be TRBD1 (6 bases). The ends were cut back, 7 bases at V and 0 bases at J, with 10 bases in the middle. The CDR3 has 14 residues. CDR1 and CDR2 from the germline V gene are MNHNS and SASEGT. The CDR3 sequence: CASKADSSYNEQFF. CDR3 DNA: TGTGCCAGCAAGGCGGACAGCTCCTACAATGAGCAGTTCTTC.

About this clone itself: One junction end disagrees with the germline gene, perhaps due to a read error. V gene TRBV30 combines with J gene TRBJ2-5, with D tentatively TRBD2 (6 bases). Germline lookup yields CDR1 GTSNPN and CDR2 SVGIG (reference sequence). The CDR3 loop spans 13 amino acids. The CDR3 region is CAWSRSSAEAQYF. The CDR3, as DNA: TGTGCCTGGAGCAGATCTAGCGCAGAGGCCCAGTACTTC.

As concerns this clone: In the same sample, other DNA sequences code for this CDR3. The chain employs TRBV29-1 and TRBJ1-1, with a weak D call TRBD1 (5 bases). This CDR3 region has 13 residues. Germline V gene data show CDR1 as SQVTM and CDR2 as ANQGSEA. V lost 3 bases, J lost 2 bases, and 10 bases lay in between. The CDR3 DNA follows: TGCAGCGTTGAGGGGGACTCCAACACTGAAGCTTTCTTT. This translates into CSVEGDSNTEAFF. The full variable domain, in which reference TRBV29-1 and TRBJ1-1 provide the parts outside the CDR3, is SAVISQKPSRDICQRGTSLTIQCQVDSQVTMMFWYRQQPGQSLTLIATANQGSEATYESGFVIDKFPISRPNLTFSTLTVSNMSPEDSSIYLCSVEGDSNTEAFFGQGTRLTVV.